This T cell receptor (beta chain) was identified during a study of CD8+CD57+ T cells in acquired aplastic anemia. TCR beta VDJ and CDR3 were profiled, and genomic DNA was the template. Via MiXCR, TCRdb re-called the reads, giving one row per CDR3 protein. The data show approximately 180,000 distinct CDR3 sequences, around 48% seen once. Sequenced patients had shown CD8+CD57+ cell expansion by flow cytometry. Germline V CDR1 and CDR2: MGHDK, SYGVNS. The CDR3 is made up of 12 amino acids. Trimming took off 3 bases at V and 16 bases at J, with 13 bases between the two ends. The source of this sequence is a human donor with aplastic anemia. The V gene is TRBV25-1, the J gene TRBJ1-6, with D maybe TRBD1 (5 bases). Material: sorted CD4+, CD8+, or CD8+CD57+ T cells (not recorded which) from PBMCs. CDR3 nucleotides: TGTGCCAGCAGTGAGGGTTGGGGGAAACTCCACTTT. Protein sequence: CASSEGWGKLHF.